Following are 3 T cell receptor beta chains from one sample sequenced in a study of cytomegalovirus exposure and HLA in healthy donors. Clones were sequenced by immunoSEQ multiplex PCR, and TCRdb holds only the in-frame ones, with some missing. Of about 69,000 clones in the sample, under 96% were seen once. The source material was PBMCs. The receptors shown here come from a young woman in good health and CMV-seropositive.

This chain uses TRBV25-1 with TRBJ2-7; D is possibly TRBD2 (6 bases). Trimming cost V 1 base and J 5 bases, with 6 bases left between them. From germline, CDR1 is MGHDK and CDR2 SYGVNS. The CDR3 is 12 amino acids. In nucleotides, the CDR3 is TGTGCCAGCAGTGAATCGGGGGACGAGCAGTACTTC. Protein sequence: CASSESGDEQYF.

V usage is TRBV29-1 and J usage is TRBJ2-5; 8 bases fit TRBD2. V trimming: 5 bases; J trimming: 4 bases; junction bases outside the gene matches: 9. This CDR3 region has 14 residues. In germline, CDR1 is SQVTM, CDR2 ANQGSEA. This CDR3 is CSVLYGTSPETQYF. Here the CDR3 DNA reads TGCAGCGTTCTTTACGGGACTAGTCCAGAGACCCAGTACTTC.

This chain joins TRBV7-2 and TRBJ2-2, with D hard to call. Trimming removed 2 bases at V and 5 bases at J, with 6 bases between. CDR3 size: 13 residues. Germline CDR1 SGHTA, CDR2 FQGNSA. The CDR3 here is CASSLSRTGELFF. CDR3 nucleotide sequence: TGTGCCAGCAGCTTATCGCGGACCGGGGAGCTGTTTTTT.